These T cell receptor beta chains were read from a single sample in a study of Ad26.COV2.S vaccination and SARS-CoV-2 variants. Repertoires were generated with immunoSEQ multiplex PCR, while TCRdb's copy carries only in-frame clones and drops some. The sample holds 410,000 or so clones; over 80% are singletons and the top ten take around 1.7%. The input for sequencing was peripheral blood, taken in a trial of Ad26.COV2.S vaccine versus placebo. These receptors were obtained from a person aged 18 to 65 who received the Ad26.COV2.S COVID-19 vaccine or a placebo. Both conserved end residues are part of each CDR3. The order of the fields is CDR3 DNA, CDR3 protein, V gene, D gene, J gene, clone size. The D gene is left open where the match is weak. Clone size is stated in some rows and not others, as once, few, many or a class when expanded.

TGTGCCAGCAGCAGCGAGTCAGGAGGCGAAGCTTTCTTT,CASSSESGGEAFF,TRBV21-1,NA,TRBJ1-1,NA
TGTGCCAGCAGTCGAATTCCAGGGCCCAATCAGCCCCAGCATTTT,CASSRIPGPNQPQHF,TRBV6-2/TRBV6-3,NA,TRBJ1-5,NA
TGTGCCAGCAGCTTGGGACTTTACAATGAGCAGTTCTTC,CASSLGLYNEQFF,TRBV11-3,NA,TRBJ2-1,few
TGTGCCAGCAGTTACTCGAGGTCAGCTAACTATGGCTACACCTTC,CASSYSRSANYGYTF,TRBV6-2/TRBV6-3,NA,TRBJ1-2,NA
TGTGCCAGTAGTATAGCAGCAGAATCTGGGGCCAACGTCCTGACTTTC,CASSIAAESGANVLTF,TRBV19,NA,TRBJ2-6,NA
TGTGCCAGCAGCTTCATGGCCTACTCCTACAATGAGCAGTTCTTC,CASSFMAYSYNEQFF,TRBV11-2,NA,TRBJ2-1,NA
TGCACCAGCAGCCCCCAGGTACGGGACAGTGAAATCTCTGGGGCCAACGTCCTGACTTTC,CTSSPQVRDSEISGANVLTF,TRBV1,NA,TRBJ2-6,NA
TGTGCCAGCAGTCCTATAGCGGACAGCTCCTACGAGCAGTACTTC,CASSPIADSSYEQYF,TRBV7-6,NA,TRBJ2-7,NA
TGTGCCAGCAGTTTAAGATCCCACGAGCAGTACTTC,CASSLRSHEQYF,TRBV12-3/TRBV12-4,NA,TRBJ2-7,NA
TGTGCCAGCAGCTTAGCTACCGGGACTAGCGTCTACGAGCAGTACTTC,CASSLATGTSVYEQYF,TRBV7-9,TRBD2,TRBJ2-7,NA
TGTGCCAGCAGTGGACAGGGGTGGTACGAGCAGTACTTC,CASSGQGWYEQYF,TRBV2,TRBD1,TRBJ2-7,NA
TGTGCCAGCAGGAATAGCGGGGGGCCAAACAATGAGCAGTTCTTC,CASRNSGGPNNEQFF,TRBV7-2,TRBD2,TRBJ2-1,once
TGTGCCACCAAATGGACTAGCGGGGTCGCAGATACGCAGTATTTT,CATKWTSGVADTQYF,TRBV19,TRBD2,TRBJ2-3,NA
TGCGCCAGCAGCTTGGAACCCTGGGACACCGGGGAGCTGTTTTTT,CASSLEPWDTGELFF,TRBV5-1,NA,TRBJ2-2,NA
TGCGCCAGCAGCCTAACCACAGGGAGTGAAAAACTGTTTTTT,CASSLTTGSEKLFF,TRBV4-3,NA,TRBJ1-4,NA
TGTGCCAGCAGCTTTAGCCTAGCGGGGGGTCGGAATGAGCAGTTCTTC,CASSFSLAGGRNEQFF,TRBV7-2,TRBD2,TRBJ2-1,NA
TGTGCCATCAGTCCCGGTTCACACTCTGGGGCCAACGTCCTGACTTTC,CAISPGSHSGANVLTF,TRBV10-3,NA,TRBJ2-6,NA
TGTGCCAGCAGCCCAAGGGCGCAGAGCAATCAGCCCCAGCATTTT,CASSPRAQSNQPQHF,TRBV3-1/TRBV3-2,NA,TRBJ1-5,NA
TGTGCCAGCAGTGAAGGGATAAGAACATCTGAAGCTTTCTTT,CASSEGIRTSEAFF,TRBV2,NA,TRBJ1-1,NA
TGTGCCAGCACCCTAGCGGGGGGTTCTAATGAAAAACTGTTTTTT,CASTLAGGSNEKLFF,TRBV11-2,NA,TRBJ1-4,NA
TGTGCCAGCAGCAAAAAAAGAGGGTCGGGGACGACAGAGCACAATCAGCCCCAGCATTTT,CASSKKRGSGTTEHNQPQHF,TRBV21-1,NA,TRBJ1-5,NA
TGTGCCAGCAGTTGGAACACCGGGGAGCTGTTTTTT,CASSWNTGELFF,TRBV27,NA,TRBJ2-2,NA
TGTGCCAGCAGTGCCGGGACATCTAATGAAAAACTGTTTTTT,CASSAGTSNEKLFF,TRBV25-1,NA,TRBJ1-4,few
TGTGCCAGCGAGAGAAAGGGACTGACCTACAATGAGCAGTTCTTC,CASERKGLTYNEQFF,TRBV6-5,NA,TRBJ2-1,NA
TGTGCCAGCAGTTACCGCCAGGGTGCAGATACGCAGTATTTT,CASSYRQGADTQYF,TRBV6-5,NA,TRBJ2-3,NA
TGTGCCTGGAGTGTACAAGAAAAACTGTTTTTT,CAWSVQEKLFF,TRBV30,NA,TRBJ1-4,NA
TGCAGCGTTGAAGATTACCGGGGAAACTATGGCTACACCTTC,CSVEDYRGNYGYTF,TRBV29-1,NA,TRBJ1-2,NA
TGTGCCAGCCACCCAGACGGGGGGCGGTATGAAAAACTGTTTTTT,CASHPDGGRYEKLFF,TRBV2,NA,TRBJ1-4,NA
TGTGCCAGCAGCCACTACTCCAATGAGCAGTTCTTC,CASSHYSNEQFF,TRBV11-2,NA,TRBJ2-1,NA
TGCGCCAGCAGTCACAGGCAGGGGTTCGCGAACACTGAAGCTTTCTTT,CASSHRQGFANTEAFF,TRBV23-1,NA,TRBJ1-1,NA
TGTGCCTGGAGTGCAGGTAGCAATCAGCCCCAGCATTTT,CAWSAGSNQPQHF,TRBV30,NA,TRBJ1-5,NA
TGTGCCAGTACCGGACAGGGGACGAGCAATCAGCCCCAGCATTTT,CASTGQGTSNQPQHF,TRBV19,TRBD1,TRBJ1-5,NA
TGTGCCAGCAAGAACGAGGGGACGGTGAACACTGAAGCTTTCTTT,CASKNEGTVNTEAFF,TRBV2,NA,TRBJ1-1,NA
TGTGCCAGCAGCTTAGCAGGTTCACAGGGGTTCGGGGAGTATGGCTACACCTTC,CASSLAGSQGFGEYGYTF,TRBV7-9,TRBD1,TRBJ1-2,NA
TGTGCCAGCAGCTTAGGGGGAGGGATCGACTATGGCTACACCTTC,CASSLGGGIDYGYTF,TRBV7-9,NA,TRBJ1-2,NA
TGTGCCAGCAGCTATTCCACGACAGGGGAGGGAACAGATACGCAGTATTTT,CASSYSTTGEGTDTQYF,TRBV13,NA,TRBJ2-3,NA
TGTGCCAGCAGCCCTGTCCCGAACACTGAAGCTTTCTTT,CASSPVPNTEAFF,TRBV7-9,NA,TRBJ1-1,NA
TGTGCCAGCAGCCTCGGGATCTGGGAGACCCAGTACTTC,CASSLGIWETQYF,TRBV11-3,NA,TRBJ2-5,NA
TGTGCCAGCAGCTTCCGGATCCTCTACAATGAGCAGTTCTTC,CASSFRILYNEQFF,TRBV5-5,NA,TRBJ2-1,once